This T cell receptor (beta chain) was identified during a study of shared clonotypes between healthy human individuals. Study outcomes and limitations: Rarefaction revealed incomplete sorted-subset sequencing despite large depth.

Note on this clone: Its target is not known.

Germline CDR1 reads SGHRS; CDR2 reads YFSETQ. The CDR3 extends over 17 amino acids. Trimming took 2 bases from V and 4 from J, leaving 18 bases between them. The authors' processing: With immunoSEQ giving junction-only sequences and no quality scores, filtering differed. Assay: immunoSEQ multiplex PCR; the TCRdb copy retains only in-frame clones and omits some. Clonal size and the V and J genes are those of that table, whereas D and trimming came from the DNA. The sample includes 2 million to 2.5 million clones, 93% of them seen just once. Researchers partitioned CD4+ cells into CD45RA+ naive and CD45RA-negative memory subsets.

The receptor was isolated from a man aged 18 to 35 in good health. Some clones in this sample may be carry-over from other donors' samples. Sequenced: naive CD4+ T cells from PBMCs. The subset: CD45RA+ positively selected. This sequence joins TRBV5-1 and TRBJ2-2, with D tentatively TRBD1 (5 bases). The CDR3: CASSFSRDGGATGELFF. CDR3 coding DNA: TGCGCCAGCAGCTTTTCCCGCGATGGTGGGGCCACCGGGGAGCTGTTTTTT.